These 2 T cell receptor beta chains share one sample of origin, sequenced in a study of cytomegalovirus exposure and HLA in healthy donors. This table comes from immunoSEQ multiplex PCR, and its TCRdb copy is limited to in-frame clones, with some not included. The repertoire holds about 97,000 clones, roughly 95% seen once, with roughly 0.82% in the top ten. Sequencing was performed on PBMCs. The receptor source for this set is a woman aged 18-29 years in good health and CMV-seronegative.

The chain couples TRBV11-2 to TRBJ2-3, with TRBD2 matching over 12 bases. The V and J ends lost 3 bases and 5 bases, in that order; junction bases with no gene match: 12. This CDR3 is 18 amino acids long. CDR1 is SGHAT and CDR2 is FQNNGV in the germline V gene. Here the CDR3 DNA reads TGTGCCAGCAGCTTCCAACTAGCGGGGGGATTGAGTGGAGATACGCAGTATTTT. Translation: CASSFQLAGGLSGDTQYF.

The chain uses TRBV21-1 and TRBJ1-2; TRBD1, as called in the table, went unchecked against the DNA. TRBV21-1 is assigned pseudogene status. The CDR3 spans 15 residues. DNA for the CDR3: TGTGCCAGCAGCCTAAGACAGGGCCCCCTATATGGCTACACCTTC. As protein: CASSLRQGPLYGYTF.